This T cell receptor beta chain stems from a study of beta chain bispecific antibodies for T cell cancers. Study-level findings and limits: The leukemia cells, rather than normal T cells, gave most of the targeted TRBV signal. The TRBV12-3 share of total TRBV signal fell roughly 99% after anti-TRBV12 rather than anti-CD19 exposure.

The length of the CDR3 is 13 residues. Germline loops: CDR1 LGHNA, CDR2 YNFKEQ. The V end lost 0 bases, the J end lost 2 bases, and 5 bases lay between the germline ends. Either OKT3 anti-CD3 antibody or CD3/CD28 beads expanded T cells from blood mononuclear cells over 3 days. Comment on this clonotype: Its antigen remains unidentified. Being one base from a much bigger clone, this may be a read error. A read error is likely, as this CDR3 ends without the conserved phenylalanine or tryptophan.

One entry per CDR3 protein, called by TCRdb with MiXCR from the 5' RACE reads. The data hold about 20,000 distinct CDR3 sequences, with about 2% observed a single time. The sequencing here drew on healthy donor T cells cultured with leukemia cells, taken from a culture containing a bispecific antibody targeting TCR Vbeta12. The chain has TRBV4-2 and TRBJ2-7, with D uncertain. This clonotype originated in a human donor in good health. Some clones in this sample may be carry-over from other donors' samples. DNA for the CDR3: TGTGCCAGCAGCCAAGAACCCACCTACGAGCAGTACCTC. Encoded protein: CASSQEPTYEQYL.